This T cell receptor beta chain comes out of a study of cytomegalovirus exposure and HLA in healthy donors. Study outcomes and limitations: Later analysis placed DRB1 highest and HLA-C lowest in TCR association rates, which differed by HLA locus.

The CDR3 extends over 14 amino acids. Trimming took off 1 base at V and 0 bases at J, with 6 bases between the two ends. Germline CDR1 and CDR2: LNHDA and SQIVND (reference sequence). Concerning this clone: Its antigen is unknown.

In the PCR, 60 Vbeta and 13 Jbeta primers were used. Assay: immunoSEQ multiplex PCR; the TCRdb copy retains only in-frame clones and omits some. This table holds some 140,000 clones, approximately 60% found once. V usage is TRBV19 and J usage is TRBJ1-1, with D hard to call. The sequence was collected from a human donor in good health. Source material: PBMCs. The CDR3 nucleotides read TGTGCCAGTAGTATAGCCCTCCTGAACACTGAAGCTTTCTTT. Protein product: CASSIALLNTEAFF. Full variable domain (rest looked up from reference TRBV19 and TRBJ1-1): DGGITQSPKYLFRKEGQNVTLSCEQNLNHDAMYWYRQDPGQGLRLIYYSQIVNDFQKGDIAEGYSVSREKKESFPLTVTSAQKNPTAFYLCASSIALLNTEAFFGQGTRLTVV.